The next 18 T cell receptor beta chains were all read from a single sample in a study of CD8 T cells in ankylosing spondylitis. A single record per CDR3 protein comes from TCRdb applying MiXCR to the 5' RACE reads. This table has 700,000 to 1,000,000 distinct CDR3 sequences, about 12% appearing once. The antigens of these receptors remain unknown. Study-level results: Typical of ankylosing spondylitis blood, it appeared, was a TCR beta motif of under 10 highly homologous variants.

The specimen was blood, either unsorted or a sorted T cell fraction (not recorded which). The origin of the receptors is a male donor with ankylosing spondylitis.

The CDR3 sequence: CASSSGTGTNYGYTF. The CDR3 nucleotides are TGCGCCAGCAGCTCAGGGACAGGTACTAACTATGGCTACACCTTC. This chain links TRBV5-1 with TRBJ1-2, with 8 bases aligning to TRBD1. The J segment lost 0 bases and the V segment lost 3 bases, leaving 4 bases of the junction unmatched. From germline, CDR1 is SGHRS and CDR2 YFSETQ. The CDR3 is 15 amino acids. Based on the CDR3 plus reference TRBV5-1 and TRBJ1-2, the full variable domain is KAGVTQTPRYLIKTRGQQVTLSCSPISGHRSVSWYQQTPGQGLQFLFEYFSETQRNKGNFPGRFSGRQFSNSRSEMNVSTLELGDSALYLCASSSGTGTNYGYTFGSGTRLTVV.

This clonotype has only a few counts. The CDR3 bases are TGTGCCGGGGGTTGGGATTCACCCCTCCACTTT. Its protein product is CAGGWDSPLHF. V and J are TRBV6-6 and TRBJ1-6; perhaps TRBD1 as D (5 bases). Per germline, CDR1 MNHNY and CDR2 SVGAGI (reference sequence). V lost 11 bases and J 8 bases, leaving 10 bases between the germline ends. The CDR3 loop spans 11 amino acids.

This clonotype has at least ten counts. The CDR3 nucleotides read TGCAGTGCCGGGACAGGGCCCTTTCAGCCCCAGCATTTT. This codes for CSAGTGPFQPQHF. The rearrangement joins TRBV20-1 to TRBJ1-5; TRBD1 matches 9 bases. Losses at the gene ends were 6 bases for V and 6 bases for J; bases not matched to a gene: 6. The CDR3 runs 13 residues. CDR1 is DFQATT, CDR2 SNEGSKA, per germline (reference sequence).

The chain employs TRBV11-1 and TRBJ2-7; TRBD2 is a possible D gene (6 bases). This CDR3 spans 19 amino acids. The V and J ends lost 5 bases and 0 bases respectively, with 26 bases between them. The germline V gene has CDR1 SGHAT and CDR2 FQDESV (reference sequence). CDR3 nucleotide sequence: TGTGCCAGCAGCCGCCGGGCGGGTCCCCTAGCGCAAAGCTCCTACGAGCAGTACTTC. Translated, it gives CASSRRAGPLAQSSYEQYF.

The chain joins TRBV20-1 to TRBJ2-3; 7 nucleotides align to TRBD2. V trimming: 3 bases; J trimming: 1 base; junction bases outside the gene matches: 4. The CDR3 sequence is 14 residues long. Germline-derived CDR1 and CDR2 are DFQATT and SNEGSKA (reference sequence). CDR3 nucleotide sequence: TGCAGTGCTAGGGCTAGCGGCCGCACAGATACGCAGTATTTT. Translated, it gives CSARASGRTDTQYF.

The V call is TRBV6-5, the J call TRBJ1-2; 8 bases are a match to TRBD1. The CDR3 contains 15 residues. Germline lookup yields CDR1 MNHEY and CDR2 SVGAGI. J was trimmed by 4 bases and V by 3 bases; bases with no gene match: 7. The DNA of the CDR3 is TGTGCCAGCAGTTATTGGGACAGGACCTCCTATGGCTACACCTTC. It encodes CASSYWDRTSYGYTF.

V is TRBV7-6 and J is TRBJ2-2; the D call may be TRBD1 or TRBD2 (5 bases each). Looked up from germline, CDR1 is SGHVS and CDR2 is FNYEAQ. V was pared by 3 bases and J by 7 bases, with 9 bases between. The CDR3 is made up of 13 amino acids. As DNA, the CDR3 is TGTGCCAGCAGCTTGGGGGTTAACGGGGAGCTGTTTTTT. Protein product: CASSLGVNGELFF.

The rearrangement uses TRBV7-9 and TRBJ1-3; D remains unclear. V shed 5 bases and J shed 0 bases, with 8 bases lying between them. This CDR3 region has 14 residues. CDR1 is SEHNR and CDR2 is FQNEAQ in the germline V gene (reference sequence). The CDR3 spells CASSPSGSGNTIYF. CDR3 in DNA: TGTGCCAGCAGCCCGAGTGGCTCTGGAAACACCATATATTTT. Supplemented by reference TRBV7-9 and TRBJ1-3, the full variable domain reads DTGVSQNPRHKITKRGQNVTFRCDPISEHNRLYWYRQTLGQGPEFLTYFQNEAQLEKSRLLSDRFSAERPKGSFSTLEIQRTEQGDSAMYLCASSPSGSGNTIYFGEGSWLTVV.

The V call is TRBV6-5, the J call TRBJ1-1; a possible D gene is TRBD1 (6 bases). V lost 0 bases to trimming and J lost 5 bases, with 16 bases between them. Germline CDR1 and CDR2: MNHEY and SVGAGI. This CDR3 is built from 16 residues. CDR3 in amino acids: CASSYSRWGARTEAFF. The CDR3 nucleotides are TGTGCCAGCAGTTACTCAAGGTGGGGGGCGCGGACTGAAGCTTTCTTT.

The J gene is TRBJ2-1, the V gene TRBV20-1, with TRBD2 matching 10 bases. The CDR3 loop spans 15 amino acids. V lost 5 bases, J lost 8 bases, and 12 bases stayed unmatched. CDR1 DFQATT and CDR2 SNEGSKA come from the germline V gene (reference sequence). CDR3 amino acids: CSAYRTSGRGDEQFF. DNA for the CDR3: TGCAGTGCTTATAGGACTAGCGGACGAGGGGATGAGCAGTTCTTC.

This clonotype has at least ten counts. This chain uses TRBV5-1 with TRBJ2-5; TRBD2 might be the D (6 bases). Deletions cut 0 bases from V and 5 bases from J, with 11 bases between. This CDR3 contains 14 residues. Germline V gene data show CDR1 as SGHRS and CDR2 as YFSETQ. Here the CDR3 reads CASSLGGAEETQYF. CDR3 bases: TGCGCCAGCAGCTTGGGCGGGGCCGAGGAGACCCAGTACTTC.

The chain is built from TRBV20-1 and TRBJ2-3; D unclear. The V and J ends lost 0 bases and 8 bases respectively, with 9 bases between them. CDR3 size: 12 residues. Germline V lookup: CDR1 DFQATT, CDR2 SNEGSKA (reference sequence). For the CDR3, the DNA is TGCAGTGCTAGAGATTTGAGAAGTACGCAGTATTTT. The encoded protein is CSARDLRSTQYF.

Only a few counts were recorded for this clonotype. The chain links TRBV20-1 to TRBJ1-5; D remains ambiguous. Germline lookup yields CDR1 DFQATT and CDR2 SNEGSKA (reference sequence). The CDR3 is 12 residues long. Trimming removed 3 bases at V and 5 bases at J, with 8 bases between. This CDR3 is CSARGGHQPQHF. As DNA, the CDR3 is TGCAGTGCTAGGGGTGGTCATCAGCCCCAGCATTTT.

The chain has TRBV20-1 and TRBJ2-7; D remains unclear. The V end lost 4 bases, the J end lost 2 bases, and 9 bases lay between the germline ends. The CDR3 extends over 12 amino acids. The V gene's germline CDR1 is DFQATT and CDR2 SNEGSKA (reference sequence). In nucleotides, the CDR3 is TGCAGTGCTAACCACTTCCCCTACGAGCAGTACTTC. Its translation is CSANHFPYEQYF.

The V call is TRBV20-1, the J call TRBJ2-3; the match to TRBD2 covers 8 bases. The germline V gene has CDR1 DFQATT and CDR2 SNEGSKA (reference sequence). CDR3 length: 14 residues. J lost 6 bases, V lost 5 bases, and 10 bases had no gene match. CDR3 in DNA: TGCAGTGCTGCGCTCCCGGGACTAGAGGATACGCAGTATTTT. It yields the protein CSAALPGLEDTQYF.

CDR3 protein: CSATDRTYSYEQYF. The CDR3 nucleotides read TGCAGTGCGACTGACAGGACCTACTCCTACGAGCAGTACTTC. This sequence joins TRBV20-1 and TRBJ2-7; perhaps TRBD1 as D (6 bases). Deletions cut 6 bases from V and 0 bases from J, with 15 bases between. CDR3 size: 14 residues. The germline V gene encodes CDR1 DFQATT and CDR2 SNEGSKA (reference sequence).

Many counts were recorded for this clonotype. The gene calls are TRBV6-5 and TRBJ1-6; possible D gene TRBD1, 6 bases. Trimming pared 5 bases from V and 8 bases from J, leaving 16 bases between. The CDR3 is 15 residues long. Germline loops: CDR1 MNHEY, CDR2 SVGAGI. For the CDR3, the DNA is TGTGCCAGCAGTAACAGGGCCCTGCACGATTCACCCCTCCACTTT. Translation: CASSNRALHDSPLHF.

This clonotype was counted a few times. J is TRBJ1-4 and V is TRBV6-1, with 7 bases identical to TRBD1. The germline CDR1 and CDR2 sequences are MNHNS and SASEGT. There are 16 residues in the CDR3. Losses at the gene ends were 6 bases for V and 5 bases for J; bases not matched to a gene: 12. The CDR3 reads CASRSTTGQLNEKLFF. The CDR3 DNA follows: TGTGCCAGCAGATCAACGACGGGACAGCTGAATGAAAAACTGTTTTTT.